This TCR beta chain was recovered during a study of T-cell memory formation after mild COVID-19. 5'RACE with constant-segment primers built TCRalpha and TCRbeta cDNA libraries with UMIs. From the 5' RACE reads, TCRdb called clonotypes with MiXCR, one entry per CDR3 protein. The sample lists hundreds of thousands of distinct CDR3 sequences; 23% were seen once. CDR3 length: 17 amino acids. The ends lost 0 bases at V and 2 bases at J; junction bases unmatched: 11. Germline V gene lookup returns CDR1 SQVTM and CDR2 ANQGSEA. The sample was PBMCs or a T cell subset sorted from them (not recorded which). V is TRBV29-1 and J is TRBJ2-3; 7 bases line up with TRBD1. The origin of this receptor is an adult woman who had mild COVID-19 (a few samples of this study predate the infection). Cell type and time point are not known. CDR3 sequence reads: CSVEDQGRQGATDTQYF. In nucleotides, the CDR3 is TGCAGCGTTGAAGATCAAGGGCGACAGGGTGCCACAGATACGCAGTATTTT.